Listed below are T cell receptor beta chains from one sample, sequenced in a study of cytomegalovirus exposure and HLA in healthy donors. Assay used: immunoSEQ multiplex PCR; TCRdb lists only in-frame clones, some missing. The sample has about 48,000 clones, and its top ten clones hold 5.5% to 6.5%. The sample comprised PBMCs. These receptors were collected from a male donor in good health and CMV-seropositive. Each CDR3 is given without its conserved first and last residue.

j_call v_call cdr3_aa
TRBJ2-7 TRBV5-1 ASSSQGPSYEQY
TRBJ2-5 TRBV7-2 ASSPLGFGKETQY
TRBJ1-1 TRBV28 ASSSEQGPGMAF
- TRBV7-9 ASTQGYEQY
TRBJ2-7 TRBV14 ASSHRTSGYEQY
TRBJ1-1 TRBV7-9 ASSLVQGYTEAF
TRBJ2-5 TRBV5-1 ASSSTGAQETQY
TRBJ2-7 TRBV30 AWSVGQGVGEQY
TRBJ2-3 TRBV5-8 ASSLERGSYTDTQY
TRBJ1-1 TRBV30 AWSTDLNTEAF
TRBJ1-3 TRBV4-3 ASSQDPRGAGNTIY
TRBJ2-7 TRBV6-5 ASSLRTGLYEQY
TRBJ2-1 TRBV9 ASSPYQGRRSYNEQF
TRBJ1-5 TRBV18 ASSQSGTGSNQPQH
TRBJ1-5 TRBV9 ASRYSRDREDQPQH
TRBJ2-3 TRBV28 ASSVTGALTDTQY
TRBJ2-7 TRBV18 ASSPPGTGRYEQY
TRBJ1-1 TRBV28 ASSRQAPTEAF
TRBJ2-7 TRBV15 ATSPDREYEQY
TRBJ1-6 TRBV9 ASSIYSYNSPLH
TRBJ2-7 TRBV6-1 ASSEEATDSYEQY
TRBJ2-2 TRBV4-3 ASSQETSTGDNTGELF
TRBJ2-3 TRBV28 ASSFAVEQY
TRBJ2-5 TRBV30 AWSVYGSGVGEETQY
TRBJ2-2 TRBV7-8 ASSLARLSNTGELF
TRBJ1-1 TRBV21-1 ASSKGGTGYDPDPEAF